The T cell receptor (beta chain) described here comes from a study of beta chain features in type 1 diabetes (dated by TCRdb to the late 2010s). The study in broad terms: No differences in mean age, gender distribution, total cell number or subset yield were found between patients and healthy donors. Across all samples, fewer than 130 million sorted cells were examined, and cell number per subset correlated strongly with RNA yield. In the study, TCRB repertoires of sorted circulating CD4+ T cell subsets from recently diagnosed type 1 diabetes patients were compared with those of matched healthy donors. Whereas all 30 or so donors provided naive and central memory subsets, regulatory and stem cell-like memory subsets were isolated from just 8 patients and about eight healthy donors.

Results the study describes overall, beyond this receptor: Because small numbers of individuals were included in the HLA sub-analyses, any influence of HLA type on TCRB rearrangement was left unresolved. The naive, central memory and regulatory TCRB repertoires appeared to resemble one another more closely among patients than among healthy donors. PCR may preferentially amplify shorter templates, but because patient and control samples were amplified and corrected together, any resulting skew would affect both groups equally. Because cDNA was sequenced instead of genomic DNA, highly expressing activated cells could be over-represented, though the groups showed no difference in activation or CD3 levels. In all four CD4+ subsets, TCRB CDR3 length was moderately but significantly shorter in type 1 diabetes patients. At VDJ recombination sites, type 1 diabetes patients had fewer insertions and more deleted nucleotides, which implies abnormalities in thymic rearrangement.

This clone turned up a few times. Its specific antigen is unknown. No base quality values were provided; no much bigger clone lies one nucleotide off. CDR1 KGHSH and CDR2 LQKENI are derived from the germline V gene. Counted from cysteine to phenylalanine, this CDR3 has 15 amino acids. Just the 45-base CDR3 DNA is kept, in frame starting at base 1. V ends up 3 bases short and J 4 bases short, with an unmatched junction base count of 6. A single peripheral blood draw of approximately 100 mL on average was collected from each donor into heparinised tubes. A BD FACSAria II and a panel including CD45RO, CCR7, CD25, CD127, CD95 and CD27 were used to sort naive, central memory, regulatory and stem cell-like memory CD4+ T cells. Purity was above 98% for every sorted population. Right away, PBMCs were isolated by Lymphoprep density gradient centrifugation and were stained directly, with no culture step. So that batch effects would be minimized, each experiment stained and sorted samples in pairs, pairing one healthy donor with one patient.

The entire amount of isolated RNA was reverse transcribed using the High Capacity cDNA Reverse Transcription Kit, so the sequenced TCRB transcripts were expressed ones. Naive, central memory and regulatory T cell samples underwent deep immunoSEQ sequencing, averaging about 3.57 million total reads per sample. Sorted cells were lysed in RLT buffer and RNA was extracted with DNase-treated RNeasy Micro or Mini kits, depending on cell number. Each cell subset was processed on its own to prevent cross-contamination, while patient and healthy donor samples were processed together. TCRB sequences were amplified from cDNA with the immunoSEQ multiplex PCR, producing 87-bp fragments spanning the CDR3 region. Sequencing of the amplicons was performed on the Illumina HiSeq platform. On the study's bioinformatics: Synthetic template baselines were used to correct PCR bias computationally, reads within Hamming distance 2 were collapsed together, and singletons that could not be merged were discarded. By aligning reads against IMGT, V, D and J genes, CDR3 length, and insertions or deletions at six rearrangement sites were assigned. Clonotype counts were normalized to sorted cell number within each subset before computing true diversity and Gini coefficients with the tcR R package. The overlap coefficient, calculated on TCRB nucleotide sequences, was used to quantify repertoire sharing. TCRdb re-hosts the immuneACCESS table, in-frame sequences only. Its copies lack some clones; in the studies checked, an unresolved V gene accounts for under half of them, and the cause for the rest is not known. That table supplies the V and J calls and clone size; D and trimming were determined from the DNA. The sample table shows a few hundred thousand clones, and 9.6% are seen once. Approximately 0.55% of the sample belongs to the ten largest clones.

The sequencing sample was made of central memory CD4+ T cells from blood. The TCR was taken from a man aged 25-40 years with type 1 diabetes. The rearranged segments are TRBV18 and TRBJ2-7; 10 junctional bases match TRBD1. The CDR3 protein is CASSPGTGDGYEQYF. In nucleotide form, the sequence is TGTGCCAGCTCACCCGGGACAGGGGATGGTTACGAGCAGTACTTC.